The 32 T cell receptor beta chains in this list originate from one sample, sequenced in a study of shared clonotypes between healthy human individuals. The protocol was immunoSEQ multiplex PCR, while the TCRdb copy is restricted to in-frame clones and leaves out a portion. This sample has some 1.4 million clones, with approximately 97% found just once. Sequences were obtained from naive CD4+ T cells sorted from blood. As for subset: CD45RA+ positively selected. The receptors originated from a young man in good health.

CDR3 in DNA: TGTGCCAGCAGCGCATCCGGACAGGGGCATAACTATGGCTACACCTTC. Protein: CASSASGQGHNYGYTF. This rearrangement joins TRBV9 to TRBJ1-2; 9 bases align to TRBD1. V was pared by 3 bases and J by 1 base, with 7 bases of the junction left unmatched. The germline CDR1 and CDR2 sequences are SGDLS and YYNGEE. There are 16 residues in the CDR3. The full variable domain, in which reference TRBV9 and TRBJ1-2 provide the parts outside the CDR3, is DSGVTQTPKHLITATGQRVTLRCSPRSGDLSVYWYQQSLDQGLQFLIQYYNGEERAKGNILERFSAQQFPDLHSELNLSSLELGDSALYFCASSASGQGHNYGYTFGSGTRLTVV.

The rearrangement links TRBV2 to TRBJ1-3; D unresolved. Per the germline V gene, CDR1 is SNHLY and CDR2 is FYNNEI. Trimming removed 3 bases at V and 4 bases at J, with 13 bases between. The CDR3 length is 15 residues. The DNA of the CDR3 is TGTGCCAGCAGTGATCGGGTTCGTCGGGGAAACACCATATATTTT. It yields the protein CASSDRVRRGNTIYF.

V is TRBV30 and J is TRBJ2-7, with 11 positions matching TRBD2. This CDR3 has 13 amino acids. V shed 8 bases and J 7 bases; nucleotides not matched to a gene: 10. Germline V gene data show CDR1 as GTSNPN and CDR2 as SVGIG (reference sequence). CDR3 region: CAADGLAGGEQYF. CDR3 sequence (DNA): TGTGCCGCCGACGGGCTAGCGGGAGGTGAGCAGTACTTC.

The chain uses TRBV5-1 and TRBJ2-7; 9 bases map to TRBD1. The trim removed 4 bases at V and 3 bases at J, leaving 11 bases unmatched. CDR3 length: 16 amino acids. Germline lookup yields CDR1 SGHRS and CDR2 YFSETQ. CDR3 bases: TGCGCCAGCAGCGCGGACAGGGGACCAGCTTTCTACGAGCAGTACTTC. Its protein product is CASSADRGPAFYEQYF.

The rearrangement uses TRBV11-2 and TRBJ2-4; the D is unclear. Between the trimmed V and J ends, which lost 4 bases and 0 bases, there was a span of 13 bases. Germline CDR1 SGHAT, CDR2 FQNNGV. This CDR3 region has 16 residues. CDR3 nucleotides: TGTGCCAGCAGCTCCCTTCGGGTCCTAGCCAAAAACATTCAGTACTTC. Protein sequence: CASSSLRVLAKNIQYF.

The chain links TRBV5-6 to TRBJ2-1; a possible D gene is TRBD2 (5 bases). The CDR3 has 13 amino acids. The V and J ends lost 4 bases and 10 bases respectively, with 15 bases between them. Per the germline V gene, CDR1 is SGHDT and CDR2 is YYEEEE. CDR3 protein: CASSVHAAVEQFF. CDR3 nucleotides: TGTGCCAGCAGCGTGCATGCAGCGGTGGAGCAGTTCTTC.

Of note for this clone: This specimen includes other DNA sequences encoding the same CDR3. The V and J genes are TRBV25-1 and TRBJ2-1; D unclear. CDR1 and CDR2 (germline): MGHDK, SYGVNS. V was clipped by 6 bases and J by 7 bases, with 7 bases between them. The CDR3 is made up of 11 amino acids. The CDR3 bases are TGTGCCAGCAGCGAGATGAATGAGCAGTTCTTC. It codes for CASSEMNEQFF.

This chain connects TRBV7-2 to TRBJ2-7, with TRBD2 as a possible D gene (7 bases). V was trimmed by 5 bases and J by 7 bases, leaving 18 bases between them. The CDR3 extends over 14 amino acids. Germline-derived CDR1 and CDR2 are SGHTA and FQGNSA. The CDR3 spells CASSPRGGLGEQYF. CDR3 bases: TGTGCCAGCAGCCCTAGGGGGGGGCTAGGGGAGCAGTACTTC.

The J gene is TRBJ2-2, the V gene TRBV5-1; D is unclear. This CDR3 spans 14 amino acids. CDR1 SGHRS and CDR2 YFSETQ come from the germline V gene. Between the trimmed V and J ends, which lost 6 bases and 0 bases, there was a span of 9 bases. The CDR3 region is CASTVGPNTGELFF. In DNA form, the CDR3 reads TGCGCCAGCACCGTTGGGCCGAACACCGGGGAGCTGTTTTTT.

The chain employs TRBV5-1 and TRBJ2-7; D assignment may be TRBD1 or TRBD2 (6 bases each). Germline V CDR1 and CDR2: SGHRS, YFSETQ. With 7 bases removed from V and 3 bases from J, the gap between germline ends came to 11 bases. The CDR3 runs 12 residues. The CDR3 is CASSGGVYEQYF. Here the CDR3 DNA reads TGCGCCAGCTCCGGGGGCGTCTACGAGCAGTACTTC.

The chain has TRBV27 and TRBJ2-1; TRBD2 matches at 11 bases. V lost 1 base to trimming and J lost 5 bases; unmatched junction nucleotides: 4. Germline lookup yields CDR1 MNHEY and CDR2 SMNVEV (reference sequence). CDR3 length: 16 residues. The CDR3 region is CASSLWTSGPNNEQFF. CDR3 coding DNA: TGTGCCAGCAGTTTATGGACTAGCGGGCCTAACAATGAGCAGTTCTTC.

In the case of this clone: Germline and junction disagree at one end, which may indicate a read error. The chain joins TRBV4-3 to TRBJ1-4; the D gene is possibly TRBD1 (5 bases). Germline lookup yields CDR1 LGHNA and CDR2 YSLEER. This CDR3 has 15 amino acids. Written as DNA, the CDR3 is TGCGCCACCAGCCAAACGGGGGCAACTAATGAAAAACTGTTTTTT. It is translated as CATSQTGATNEKLFF.

This clone was recorded once. This rearrangement joins TRBV2 to TRBJ1-5; weak D call: TRBD1 (5 bases). V was pared by 7 bases and J by 3 bases, with 10 bases between. The CDR3 extends over 13 amino acids. Germline-derived CDR1 and CDR2 are SNHLY and FYNNEI. CDR3 coding DNA: TGTGCCAGCATTCAGGACACCAATCAGCCCCAGCATTTT. This gives the protein CASIQDTNQPQHF.

V usage is TRBV7-2 and J usage is TRBJ2-3; the D is unclear. The CDR3 is 14 amino acids. The ends were cut back, 5 bases at V and 2 bases at J, with 11 bases in the middle. CDR1 is SGHTA, CDR2 FQGNSA, per germline. The CDR3 spells CASSRVFYTDTQYF. The CDR3 DNA follows: TGTGCCAGCAGCAGGGTATTCTACACAGATACGCAGTATTTT.

The CDR3 loop reads CASEGGMGAEAFF. The CDR3 region has the DNA TGTGCCAGTGAGGGGGGAATGGGCGCTGAAGCTTTCTTT. The rearrangement joins TRBV9 to TRBJ1-1; perhaps TRBD1 as D (6 bases). Trimming removed 8 bases from V and 6 bases from J, with 17 bases in between. This CDR3 has 13 amino acids. CDR1 and CDR2 (germline): SGDLS, YYNGEE.

CDR3 amino acids: CASSPRSVGPSGELFF. In nucleotides, the CDR3 is TGTGCCAGCTCACCAAGGAGCGTGGGACCGAGCGGGGAGCTGTTTTTT. The chain uses TRBV18 and TRBJ2-2, with D perhaps matching TRBD1 or TRBD2 (5 bases each). Trimming stripped 2 bases from V and 7 bases from J, with 17 bases between. The CDR3 length is 16 residues. Germline values: CDR1 KGHSH, CDR2 LQKENI.

This clone appeared a single time. The CDR3 region has the DNA TGCAGCGTTGTGGAGTACCAAGAGACCCAGTACTTC. Its translation: CSVVEYQETQYF. This chain links TRBV29-1 with TRBJ2-5; no clear D. CDR3 length equals 12 residues. Germline CDR1 and CDR2: SQVTM and ANQGSEA. The V and J ends lost 4 bases and 0 bases respectively, with 6 bases between them. The variable domain in full, completed from reference TRBV29-1 and TRBJ2-5, reads SAVISQKPSRDICQRGTSLTIQCQVDSQVTMMFWYRQQPGQSLTLIATANQGSEATYESGFVIDKFPISRPNLTFSTLTVSNMSPEDSSIYLCSVVEYQETQYFGPGTRLLVL.

The table lists this clone with a few counts. The chain combines TRBV4-2 with TRBJ1-1, with 9 nucleotides matching TRBD1. Germline V lookup: CDR1 LGHNA, CDR2 YNFKEQ. The ends lost 4 bases at V and 1 base at J; junction bases unmatched: 1. This CDR3 comprises 14 residues. CDR3 region: CASSPGQGNTEAFF. The CDR3, as DNA: TGTGCCAGCAGCCCGGGACAGGGGAACACTGAAGCTTTCTTT.

V usage is TRBV6-1 and J usage is TRBJ2-5, with 7 bases that match TRBD1. With V trimmed by 2 bases and J by 7 bases, 13 bases remained unmatched. CDR1 and CDR2 (germline): MNHNS, SASEGT. The CDR3 length is 16 residues. The CDR3, as DNA: TGTGCCAGCAGTGAATCTACAGGGGCCGTGGCAGGGACCCAGTACTTC. Its translation is CASSESTGAVAGTQYF.

This clone was found once. This chain connects TRBV5-1 to TRBJ2-2; 9 bases fit TRBD1. Germline lookup yields CDR1 SGHRS and CDR2 YFSETQ. V shed 2 bases and J 6 bases; nucleotides not matched to a gene: 5. The CDR3 sequence is 15 residues long. The CDR3 bases are TGCGCCAGCAGCTTCCCCCGGACAGGGGCCGGGGAGCTGTTTTTT. As protein: CASSFPRTGAGELFF.

This chain joins TRBV25-1 and TRBJ1-2, with 12 bases that match TRBD1. The CDR3 runs to 18 residues. The germline V gene has CDR1 MGHDK and CDR2 SYGVNS. V gave up 3 bases and J gave up 5 bases; unmatched junction bases: 13. CDR3 in amino acids: CASSDDSGQGAGRYGYTF. The CDR3, as DNA: TGTGCCAGCAGTGATGATTCGGGACAGGGGGCCGGGAGGTATGGCTACACCTTC.

The chain uses TRBV2 and TRBJ2-7, with 7 positions matching TRBD1. The J segment lost 4 bases and the V segment lost 6 bases, leaving 6 bases of the junction unmatched. The CDR3 runs 13 residues. The germline V gene has CDR1 SNHLY and CDR2 FYNNEI. This CDR3 reads CASRKGTAYEQYF. As DNA, the CDR3 is TGTGCCAGCAGGAAGGGGACAGCGTACGAGCAGTACTTC.

The chain employs TRBV18 and TRBJ1-1, with D maybe TRBD1 (6 bases). This CDR3 is built from 14 residues. The germline V and J ends were trimmed by 3 bases and 8 bases, with 16 bases remaining between them. CDR1 is KGHSH, CDR2 LQKENI, per germline. The CDR3 nucleotides read TGTGCCAGCTCACCTTTAGACAGGTATTCAGAAGCTTTCTTT. This codes for CASSPLDRYSEAFF.

CDR3 sequence reads: CASSEGQGLNQPQHF. Here the CDR3 DNA reads TGTGCCAGCAGTGAGGGTCAGGGCCTAAATCAGCCCCAGCATTTT. The chain couples TRBV6-1 to TRBJ1-5, with a tentative D call TRBD1 (5 bases). Germline V gene data show CDR1 as MNHNS and CDR2 as SASEGT. Trimming stripped 3 bases from V and 4 bases from J, with 13 bases between. This CDR3 is built from 15 residues.

The chain carries TRBV7-9 and TRBJ2-5, with 10 nucleotides matching TRBD2. In germline, CDR1 is SEHNR, CDR2 FQNEAQ (reference sequence). The CDR3 has 16 amino acids. V dropped 3 bases and J dropped 4; count of bases not matched to a gene: 8. The CDR3 DNA reads TGTGCCAGCAGCTTGAGCGGGAGGGGGCATGGAGAGACCCAGTACTTC. Translated, it gives CASSLSGRGHGETQYF.

The chain uses TRBV4-3 and TRBJ2-3; tentative D call: TRBD2 (6 bases). V was pared by 3 bases and J by 0 bases, with 13 bases between. CDR3 length: 16 amino acids. Germline CDR1 reads LGHNA; CDR2 reads YSLEER. CDR3 nucleotide sequence: TGCGCCAGCAGCCAGGAGGCTAGCGCAAGCACAGATACGCAGTATTTT. This codes for CASSQEASASTDTQYF.

The genes are TRBV28 and TRBJ2-5; the match to TRBD1 covers 9 bases. The CDR3 is made up of 15 amino acids. Germline V gene lookup returns CDR1 MDHEN and CDR2 SYDVKM. V lost 3 bases to trimming and J lost 6 bases; unmatched junction nucleotides: 8. The DNA for the CDR3 is TGTGCCAGCAGTTTTGTATGGGACAGGGAAAAGACCCAGTACTTC. It yields the protein CASSFVWDREKTQYF. The full variable domain, in which reference TRBV28 and TRBJ2-5 provide the parts outside the CDR3, is DVKVTQSSRYLVKRTGEKVFLECVQDMDHENMFWYRQDPGLGLRLIYFSYDVKMKEKGDIPEGYSVSREKKERFSLILESASTNQTSMYLCASSFVWDREKTQYFGPGTRLLVL.

This chain connects TRBV12-5 to TRBJ2-3, with a weak D call TRBD2 (6 bases). CDR3 length equals 16 residues. Trimming pared 1 base from V and 5 bases from J, leaving 16 bases between. Per the germline V gene, CDR1 is LGHNT and CDR2 is FRNRAP. The CDR3 nucleotides are TGTGCTAGTGGTTTGGATGGGATAGCGGACGGAGATACGCAGTATTTT. This sequence encodes CASGLDGIADGDTQYF.

This clone came up once. The chain has TRBV18 and TRBJ2-2, with D hard to call. CDR3 length: 15 amino acids. The V end lost 1 base, the J end lost 1 base, and 7 bases lay between the germline ends. CDR1 KGHSH and CDR2 LQKENI come from the germline V gene. The CDR3 DNA follows: TGTGCCAGCTCACCACTTCGGCAGAACACCGGGGAGCTGTTTTTT. It codes for CASSPLRQNTGELFF. Full variable domain (rest looked up from reference TRBV18 and TRBJ2-2): NAGVMQNPRHLVRRRGQEARLRCSPMKGHSHVYWYRQLPEEGLKFMVYLQKENIIDESGMPKERFSAEFPKEGPSILRIQQVVRGDSAAYFCASSPLRQNTGELFFGEGSRLTVL.

This chain connects TRBV28 to TRBJ2-7; D is ambiguous. Between the trimmed V and J ends, which lost 5 bases and 3 bases, there was a span of 17 bases. The germline V gene has CDR1 MDHEN and CDR2 SYDVKM. The CDR3 sequence is 15 residues long. In DNA form, the CDR3 reads TGTGCCAGCAGTCCCTCTTTGAGTCGGGTCTACGAGCAGTACTTC. Protein product: CASSPSLSRVYEQYF.

The rearrangement joins TRBV10-3 to TRBJ2-5, with TRBD2 identical over 10 bases. Trimming cost V 0 bases and J 5 bases; bases outside gene matches: 9. CDR1 ENHRY and CDR2 SYGVKD come from the germline V gene. There are 17 residues in the CDR3. In DNA, the CDR3 is TGTGCCATCAGTGAGTCGGCTAGCGGGAGCCTTTTGGAGACCCAGTACTTC. Translating gives CAISESASGSLLETQYF.

The rearrangement links TRBV6-5 to TRBJ1-1; D uncertain. V lost 2 bases and J lost 1, with 11 bases in between. Germline CDR1 reads MNHEY; CDR2 reads SVGAGI. The CDR3 totals 15 residues. The CDR3 is CASSYHNTANTEAFF. DNA of the CDR3: TGTGCCAGCAGTTACCACAATACAGCGAACACTGAAGCTTTCTTT.